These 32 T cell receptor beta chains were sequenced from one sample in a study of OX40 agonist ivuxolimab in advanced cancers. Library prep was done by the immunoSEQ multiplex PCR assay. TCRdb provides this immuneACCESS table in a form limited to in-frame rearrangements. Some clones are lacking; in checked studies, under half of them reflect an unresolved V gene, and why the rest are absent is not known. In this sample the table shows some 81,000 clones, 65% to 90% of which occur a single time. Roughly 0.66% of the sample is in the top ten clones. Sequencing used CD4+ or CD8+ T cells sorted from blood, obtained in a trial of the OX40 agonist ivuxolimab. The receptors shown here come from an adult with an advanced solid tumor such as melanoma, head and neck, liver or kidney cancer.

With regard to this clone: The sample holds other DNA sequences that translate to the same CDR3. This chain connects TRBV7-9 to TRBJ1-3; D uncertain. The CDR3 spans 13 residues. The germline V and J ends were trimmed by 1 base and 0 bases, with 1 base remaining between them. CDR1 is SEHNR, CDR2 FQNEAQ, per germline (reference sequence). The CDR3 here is CASSLVSGNTIYF. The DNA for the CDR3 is TGTGCCAGCAGCTTAGTCTCTGGAAACACCATATATTTT. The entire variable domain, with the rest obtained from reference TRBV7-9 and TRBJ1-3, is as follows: DTGVSQNPRHKITKRGQNVTFRCDPISEHNRLYWYRQTLGQGPEFLTYFQNEAQLEKSRLLSDRFSAERPKGSFSTLEIQRTEQGDSAMYLCASSLVSGNTIYFGEGSWLTVV.

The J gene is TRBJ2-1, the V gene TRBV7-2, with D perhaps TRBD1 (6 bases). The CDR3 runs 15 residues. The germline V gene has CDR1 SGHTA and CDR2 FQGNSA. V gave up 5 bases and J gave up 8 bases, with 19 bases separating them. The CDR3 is CASSAQGLTVHEQFF. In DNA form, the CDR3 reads TGTGCCAGCAGCGCCCAGGGGCTGACGGTTCATGAGCAGTTCTTC.

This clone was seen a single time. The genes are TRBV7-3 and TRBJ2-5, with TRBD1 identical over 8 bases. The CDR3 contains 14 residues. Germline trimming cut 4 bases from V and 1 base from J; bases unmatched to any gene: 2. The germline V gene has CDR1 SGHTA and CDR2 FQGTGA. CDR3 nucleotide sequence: TGTGCCAGCAGCTCAGGACAGGGCCAAGAGACCCAGTACTTC. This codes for CASSSGQGQETQYF. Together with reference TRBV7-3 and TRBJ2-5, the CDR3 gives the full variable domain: GAGVSQTPSNKVTEKGKYVELRCDPISGHTALYWYRQSLGQGPEFLIYFQGTGAADDSGLPNDRFFAVRPEGSVSTLKIQRTERGDSAVYLCASSSGQGQETQYFGPGTRLLVL.

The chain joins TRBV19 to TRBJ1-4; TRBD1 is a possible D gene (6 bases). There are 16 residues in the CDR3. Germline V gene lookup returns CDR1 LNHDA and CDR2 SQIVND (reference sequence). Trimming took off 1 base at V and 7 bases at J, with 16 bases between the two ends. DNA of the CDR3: TGTGCCAGTAGTATAGGGACCGGGGGCGTTGGTGAAAAACTGTTTTTT. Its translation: CASSIGTGGVGEKLFF.

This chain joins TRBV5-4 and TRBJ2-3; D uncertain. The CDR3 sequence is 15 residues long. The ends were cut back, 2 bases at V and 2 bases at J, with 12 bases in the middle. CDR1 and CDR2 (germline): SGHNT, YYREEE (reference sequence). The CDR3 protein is CASSFDETATDTQYF. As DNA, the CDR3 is TGTGCCAGCAGCTTTGATGAGACGGCCACAGATACGCAGTATTTT.

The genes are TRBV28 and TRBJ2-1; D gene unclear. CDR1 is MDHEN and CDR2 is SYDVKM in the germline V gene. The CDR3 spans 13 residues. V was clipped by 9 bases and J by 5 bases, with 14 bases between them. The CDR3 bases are TGTGCCAGTAATGAAAAAAAAGACAATGAGCAGTTCTTC. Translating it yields CASNEKKDNEQFF.

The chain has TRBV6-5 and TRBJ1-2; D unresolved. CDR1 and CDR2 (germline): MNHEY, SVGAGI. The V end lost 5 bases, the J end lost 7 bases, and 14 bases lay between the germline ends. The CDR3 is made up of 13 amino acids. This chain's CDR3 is CASSPVIGSGYTF. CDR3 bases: TGTGCCAGCAGTCCGGTAATTGGTTCTGGCTACACCTTC.

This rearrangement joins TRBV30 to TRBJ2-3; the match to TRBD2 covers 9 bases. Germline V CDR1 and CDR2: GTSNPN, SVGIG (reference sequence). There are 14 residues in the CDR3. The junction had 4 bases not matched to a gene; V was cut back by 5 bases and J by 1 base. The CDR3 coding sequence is TGTGCCTGGGAGAGGACTAGCGGCACAGATACGCAGTATTTT. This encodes CAWERTSGTDTQYF.

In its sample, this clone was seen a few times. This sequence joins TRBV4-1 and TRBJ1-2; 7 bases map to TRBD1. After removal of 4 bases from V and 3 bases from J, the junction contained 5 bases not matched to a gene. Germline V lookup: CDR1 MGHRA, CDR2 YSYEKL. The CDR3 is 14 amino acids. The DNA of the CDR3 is TGCGCCAGCAGCCTCAAGCAGGGGGACTATGGCTACACCTTC. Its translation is CASSLKQGDYGYTF.

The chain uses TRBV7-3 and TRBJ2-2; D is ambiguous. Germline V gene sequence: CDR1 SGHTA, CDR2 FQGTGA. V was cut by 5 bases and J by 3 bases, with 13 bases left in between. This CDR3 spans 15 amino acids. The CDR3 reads CASSPYPRHTGELFF. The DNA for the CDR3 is TGTGCCAGCAGCCCCTACCCCAGGCACACCGGGGAGCTGTTTTTT.

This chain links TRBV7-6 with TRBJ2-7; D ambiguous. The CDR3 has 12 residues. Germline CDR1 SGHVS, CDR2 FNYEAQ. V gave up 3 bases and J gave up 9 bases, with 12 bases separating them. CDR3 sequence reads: CASSFVEIGQYF. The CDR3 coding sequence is TGTGCCAGCAGCTTCGTAGAAATCGGGCAGTACTTC.

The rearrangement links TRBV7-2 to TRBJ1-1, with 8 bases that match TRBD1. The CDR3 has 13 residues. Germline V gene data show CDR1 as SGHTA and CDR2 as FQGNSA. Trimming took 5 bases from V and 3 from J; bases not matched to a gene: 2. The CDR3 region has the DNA TGTGCCAGCAGCCTACAGGGGGACACTGAAGCTTTCTTT. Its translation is CASSLQGDTEAFF.

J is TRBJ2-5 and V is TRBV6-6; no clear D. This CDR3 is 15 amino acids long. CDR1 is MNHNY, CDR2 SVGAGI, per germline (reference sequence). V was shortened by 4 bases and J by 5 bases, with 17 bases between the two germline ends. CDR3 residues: CASSFPPGMRETQYF. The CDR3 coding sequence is TGTGCCAGCAGTTTCCCCCCCGGTATGAGGGAGACCCAGTACTTC.

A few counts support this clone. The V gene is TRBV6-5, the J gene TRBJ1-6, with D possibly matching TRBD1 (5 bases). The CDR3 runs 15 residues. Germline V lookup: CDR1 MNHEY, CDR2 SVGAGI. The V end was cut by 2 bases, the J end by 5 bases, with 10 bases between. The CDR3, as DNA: TGTGCCAGCAGTTACCAGGGAGGGGATAATTCACCCCTCCACTTT. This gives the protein CASSYQGGDNSPLHF.

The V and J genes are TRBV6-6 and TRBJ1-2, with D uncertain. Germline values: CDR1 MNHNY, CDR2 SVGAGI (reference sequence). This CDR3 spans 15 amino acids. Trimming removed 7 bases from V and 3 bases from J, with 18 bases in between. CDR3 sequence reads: CASNLPTGRDYGYTF. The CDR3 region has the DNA TGTGCCAGCAATCTGCCGACTGGAAGGGACTATGGCTACACCTTC.

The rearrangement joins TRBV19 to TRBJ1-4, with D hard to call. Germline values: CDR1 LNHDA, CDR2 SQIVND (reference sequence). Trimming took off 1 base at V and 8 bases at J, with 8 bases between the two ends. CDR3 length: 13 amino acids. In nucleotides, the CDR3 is TGTGCCAGTAGTATAGGGACCGTCGAAAAACTGTTTTTT. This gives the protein CASSIGTVEKLFF.

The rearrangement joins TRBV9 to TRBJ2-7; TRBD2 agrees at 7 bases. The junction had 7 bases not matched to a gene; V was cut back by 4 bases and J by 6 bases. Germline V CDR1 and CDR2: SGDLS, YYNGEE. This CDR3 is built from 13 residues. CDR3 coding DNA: TGTGCCAGCAGCAGGAGCCCGGGAGGCGAGCAGTACTTC. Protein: CASSRSPGGEQYF.

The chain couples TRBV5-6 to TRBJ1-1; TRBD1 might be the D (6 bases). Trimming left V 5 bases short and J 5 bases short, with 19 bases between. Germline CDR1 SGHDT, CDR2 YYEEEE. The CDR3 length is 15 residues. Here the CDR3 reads CASRFVNRERTEAFF. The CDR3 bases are TGTGCCAGCAGATTCGTCAACAGGGAGAGAACTGAAGCTTTCTTT.

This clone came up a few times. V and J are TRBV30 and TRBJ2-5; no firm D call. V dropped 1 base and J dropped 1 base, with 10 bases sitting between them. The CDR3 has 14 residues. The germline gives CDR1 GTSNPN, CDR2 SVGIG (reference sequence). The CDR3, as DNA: TGTGCCTGGAGTGGAGGCATCTTCCAAGAGACCCAGTACTTC. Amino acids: CAWSGGIFQETQYF.

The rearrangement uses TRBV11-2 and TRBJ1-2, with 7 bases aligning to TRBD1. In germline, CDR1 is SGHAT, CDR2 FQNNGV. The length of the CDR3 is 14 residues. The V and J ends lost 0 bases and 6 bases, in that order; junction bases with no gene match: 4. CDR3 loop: CASSLDRQGDGYTF. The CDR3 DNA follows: TGTGCCAGCAGCTTAGATAGACAGGGAGATGGCTACACCTTC.

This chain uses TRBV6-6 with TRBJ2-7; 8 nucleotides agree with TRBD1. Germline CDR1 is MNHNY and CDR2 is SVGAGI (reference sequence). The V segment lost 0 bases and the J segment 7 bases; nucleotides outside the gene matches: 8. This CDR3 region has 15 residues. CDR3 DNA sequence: TGTGCCAGCAGTTACTCGGGCCAGGGGGCTCGGGAGCAGTACTTC. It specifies CASSYSGQGAREQYF.

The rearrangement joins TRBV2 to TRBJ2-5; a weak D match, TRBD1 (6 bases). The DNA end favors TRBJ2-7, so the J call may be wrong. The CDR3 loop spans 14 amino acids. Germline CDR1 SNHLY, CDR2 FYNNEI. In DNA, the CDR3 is TGTGCCAGCAGGGGGGCGACGGGGAAAGGCGAGCAGTACTTC. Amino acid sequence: CASRGATGKGEQYF.

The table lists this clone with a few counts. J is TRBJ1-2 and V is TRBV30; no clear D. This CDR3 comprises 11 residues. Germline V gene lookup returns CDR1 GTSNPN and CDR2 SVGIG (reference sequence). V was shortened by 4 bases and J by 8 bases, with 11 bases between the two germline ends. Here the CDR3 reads CAWTPGWGYTF. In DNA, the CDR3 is TGTGCCTGGACCCCAGGTTGGGGCTACACCTTC.

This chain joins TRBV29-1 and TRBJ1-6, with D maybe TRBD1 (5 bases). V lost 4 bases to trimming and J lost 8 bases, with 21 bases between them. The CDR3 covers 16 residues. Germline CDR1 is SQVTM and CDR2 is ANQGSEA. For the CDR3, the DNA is TGCAGCGTTGGGCGGCCCCGGGACGGATACTATTCACCCCTCCACTTT. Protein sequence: CSVGRPRDGYYSPLHF.

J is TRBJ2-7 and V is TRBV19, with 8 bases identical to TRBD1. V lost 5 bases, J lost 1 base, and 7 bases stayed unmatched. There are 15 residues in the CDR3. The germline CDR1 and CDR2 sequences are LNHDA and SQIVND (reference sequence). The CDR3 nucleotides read TGTGCCAGTAGTTCGTGGACAGGGCCATCCTACGAGCAGTACTTC. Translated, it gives CASSSWTGPSYEQYF. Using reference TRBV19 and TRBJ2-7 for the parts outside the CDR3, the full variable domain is DGGITQSPKYLFRKEGQNVTLSCEQNLNHDAMYWYRQDPGQGLRLIYYSQIVNDFQKGDIAEGYSVSREKKESFPLTVTSAQKNPTAFYLCASSSWTGPSYEQYFGPGTRLTVT.

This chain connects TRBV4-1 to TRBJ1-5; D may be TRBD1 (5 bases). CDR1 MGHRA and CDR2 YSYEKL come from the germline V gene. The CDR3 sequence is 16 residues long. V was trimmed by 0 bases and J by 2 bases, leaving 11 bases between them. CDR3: CASSQDGGIGNQPQHF. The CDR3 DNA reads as TGCGCCAGCAGCCAAGATGGGGGAATTGGCAATCAGCCCCAGCATTTT.

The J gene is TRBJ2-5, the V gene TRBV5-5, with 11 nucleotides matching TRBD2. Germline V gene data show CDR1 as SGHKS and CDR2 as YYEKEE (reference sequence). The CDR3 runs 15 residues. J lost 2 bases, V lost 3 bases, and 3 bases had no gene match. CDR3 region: CASSSGLAEQETQYF. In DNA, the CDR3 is TGTGCCAGCAGCTCGGGACTAGCGGAACAAGAGACCCAGTACTTC.

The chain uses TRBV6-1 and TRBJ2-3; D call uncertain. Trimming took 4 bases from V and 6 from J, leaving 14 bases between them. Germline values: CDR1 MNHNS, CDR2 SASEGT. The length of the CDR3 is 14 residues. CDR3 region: CASSGTPNGDTQYF. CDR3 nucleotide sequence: TGTGCCAGCAGTGGAACTCCCAATGGGGATACGCAGTATTTT.

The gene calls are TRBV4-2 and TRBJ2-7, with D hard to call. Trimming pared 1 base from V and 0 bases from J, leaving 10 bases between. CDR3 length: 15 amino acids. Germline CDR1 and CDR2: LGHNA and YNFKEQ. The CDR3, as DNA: TGTGCCAGCAGCCAAGGAGCCGAGAGCTCCTACGAGCAGTACTTC. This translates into CASSQGAESSYEQYF.

The CDR3 here is CASSQDRHAGELFF. DNA of the CDR3: TGTGCCAGCAGCCAAGATCGGCACGCTGGGGAGCTGTTTTTT. The gene calls are TRBV4-2 and TRBJ2-2, with D uncertain. CDR1 LGHNA and CDR2 YNFKEQ come from the germline V gene. Trimming took 0 bases from V and 8 from J, leaving 10 bases between them. CDR3 length equals 14 residues.

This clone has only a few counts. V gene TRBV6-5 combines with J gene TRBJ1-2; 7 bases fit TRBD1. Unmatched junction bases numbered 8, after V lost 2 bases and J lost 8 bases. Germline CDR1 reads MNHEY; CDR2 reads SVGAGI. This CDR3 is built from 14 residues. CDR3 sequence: CASSYQGRGKGYTF. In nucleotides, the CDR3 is TGTGCCAGCAGTTACCAGGGCAGGGGGAAAGGCTACACCTTC.

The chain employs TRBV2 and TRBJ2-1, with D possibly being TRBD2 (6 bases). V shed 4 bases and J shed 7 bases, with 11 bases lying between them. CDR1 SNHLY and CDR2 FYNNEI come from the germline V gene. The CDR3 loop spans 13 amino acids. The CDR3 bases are TGTGCCAGCAGTGTGGGACTCCAGAATGAGCAGTTCTTC. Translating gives CASSVGLQNEQFF.